A single sample is the source of the 15 T cell receptor beta chains below, sequenced in a study of T-cell reconstitution after alpha-beta-depleted transplantation in children. As it was prepared, the TCRbeta library received unique molecular identifiers. Using its own MiXCR run on the PCR reads, TCRdb lists one record per CDR3 protein. Altogether 600,000 to 700,000 distinct CDR3 sequences are present, around 16% being singletons, with the ten largest covering 1.1%. The source was PBMCs from the stem cell graft donor, collected from the stem cell graft. The receptors derive from a human donor who donated a stem cell graft to a child with acute myeloid leukemia.

At least ten counts were recorded for this clonotype. This sequence joins TRBV6-2 or TRBV6-3 and TRBJ2-6, with D possibly TRBD2 on 6 matching bases. In germline, CDR1 is MNHEY, CDR2 SVGEGT. Deletions cut 8 bases from V and 1 base from J, with 15 bases between. This CDR3 contains 16 residues. DNA of the CDR3: TGTGCCAGCCTATGGGGAGGAAATTCTGGGGCCAACGTCCTGACTTTC. Its translation: CASLWGGNSGANVLTF.

This clonotype was counted only a few times. The chain carries TRBV11-1 and TRBJ1-2; D ambiguous. This CDR3 comprises 15 residues. CDR1 is SGHAT and CDR2 is FQDESV in the germline V gene (reference sequence). The V and J ends lost 4 bases and 4 bases respectively, with 16 bases between them. CDR3 DNA: TGTGCCAGCAGCTCCACGGGAGGGCGAGGCTATGGCTACACCTTC. It specifies CASSSTGGRGYGYTF.

The CDR3 region has the DNA TGTGCCAGCAGCCCCGACAGGGCCTACGAGCAGTACGTC. Translating it yields CASSPDRAYEQYV. The gene calls are TRBV7-8 and TRBJ2-7, with 7 bases fitting TRBD1. The J segment lost 2 bases and the V segment lost 5 bases, leaving 3 bases of the junction unmatched. Germline V gene sequence: CDR1 SGHVS, CDR2 FQNEAQ. CDR3 length: 13 residues.

This clonotype was detected many times. The chain uses TRBV6-6 and TRBJ2-7; possible D gene TRBD2, 5 bases. Germline assignment: CDR1 MNHNY and CDR2 SVGAGI (reference sequence). Trimming left V 6 bases short and J 3 bases short, with 6 bases between. The CDR3 runs to 11 residues. The CDR3 protein is CASRAVYEQYF. CDR3 DNA sequence: TGTGCCAGCAGAGCGGTCTACGAGCAGTACTTC.

About this clonotype: A much larger clone is a single base away; this may be a read error. V is TRBV7-2 and J is TRBJ2-6; 7 bases match TRBD1. This CDR3 has 16 amino acids. V was pared by 2 bases and J by 0 bases, with 1 base of the junction left unmatched. Germline CDR1 is SGHTA and CDR2 is FQGNSA. The DNA for the CDR3 is TGTGCCAGCAGCTTAAACAGGGGCTCTGGGGCCAACGTCCTGACTTTC. It specifies CASSLNRGSGANVLTF.

The gene calls are TRBV5-1 and TRBJ1-5; maybe TRBD1 (5 bases). CDR3 length equals 16 residues. Per the germline V gene, CDR1 is SGHRS and CDR2 is YFSETQ. Trimming cost V 4 bases and J 1 base, with 15 bases left between them. The CDR3 sequence: CASSPLGGDSNQPQHF. Here the CDR3 DNA reads TGCGCCAGCAGCCCCCTCGGGGGGGACAGCAATCAGCCCCAGCATTTT.

The chain has TRBV24-1 and TRBJ2-2; 8 bases are shared with TRBD1. J gave up 4 bases and V 7 bases, and 4 bases lay outside the gene matches. The CDR3 is made up of 14 amino acids. CDR1 is KGHDR and CDR2 is SFDVKD in the germline V gene. The chain's CDR3 is CATSRGLGTGELFF. CDR3 sequence (DNA): TGTGCCACCAGCAGGGGGCTTGGCACCGGGGAGCTGTTTTTT.

This clonotype has at least ten counts. V gene TRBV20-1 combines with J gene TRBJ2-7; D is perhaps TRBD2 (5 bases). Germline V gene data show CDR1 as DFQATT and CDR2 as SNEGSKA (reference sequence). V was cut by 3 bases and J by 3 bases, with 9 bases left in between. The CDR3 consists of 12 residues. The CDR3 sequence: CSARVGDYEQYV. For the CDR3, the DNA is TGCAGTGCTAGGGTCGGGGACTACGAGCAGTACGTC.

This chain joins TRBV7-9 and TRBJ2-5; unclear D gene. The V gene's germline CDR1 is SEHNR and CDR2 FQNEAQ (reference sequence). V shed 5 bases and J shed 4 bases, with 8 bases lying between them. The CDR3 extends over 12 amino acids. The CDR3 DNA reads as TGTGCCAGCAGCCACCAGCGAGAGACCCAGTACTTC. Translated: CASSHQRETQYF.

This clonotype was found once. A much bigger clone sits one base away, suggesting this may be a read error. In DNA, the CDR3 is TGCGCCAGCAGCCAGGTGGACAGGTTGAGCTCTGAAGCTTTCTTT. Protein product: CASSQVDRLSSEAFF. The V call is TRBV4-3, the J call TRBJ1-1, with 7 nucleotides matching TRBD1. V lost 3 bases and J lost 6; bases outside the gene matches: 10. Germline V gene data show CDR1 as LGHNA and CDR2 as YSLEER. The CDR3 has 15 residues.

This clonotype has at least ten counts. The rearrangement uses TRBV12-3 or TRBV12-4 and TRBJ2-1; D ambiguous. The length of the CDR3 is 16 residues. Trimming removed 4 bases from V and 0 bases from J, with 13 bases in between. Here the CDR3 DNA reads TGTGCCAGCAGTTCCCCCAGCAGGAGCTCCTACAATGAGCAGTTCTTC. Translated: CASSSPSRSSYNEQFF.

This clonotype was detected only a few times. The chain joins TRBV7-6 to TRBJ2-1; 7 bases are a match to TRBD1. The CDR3 runs 14 residues. Per germline, CDR1 SGHVS and CDR2 FNYEAQ. The V gene end was trimmed by 8 bases and the J gene end by 4 bases; junction bases not matched to a gene: 8. Here the CDR3 reads CASGGQNLYNEQFF. The CDR3 DNA reads as TGTGCCAGCGGGGGACAGAATTTATACAATGAGCAGTTCTTC.

The chain recombines TRBV6-5 with TRBJ1-6; D is unclear. The CDR3 length is 15 residues. CDR1 and CDR2 from the germline V gene are MNHEY and SVGAGI. The V end lost 1 base, the J end lost 5 bases, and 9 bases lay between the germline ends. This chain's CDR3 is CASSYLGRNNSPLHF. The DNA for the CDR3 is TGTGCCAGCAGTTACTTAGGGCGGAATAATTCACCCCTCCACTTT.

Regarding this clonotype: Compared with germline, one end of the junction differs, possibly owing to a read error. The chain is built from TRBV24-1 and TRBJ1-1, with D possibly matching TRBD1 (6 bases). The CDR3 has 13 amino acids. From germline, CDR1 is KGHDR and CDR2 SFDVKD. Written as DNA, the CDR3 is TGTGCCACCAGTGATTTCGACAGGTCTGAATCTTTCTTT. Its translation is CATSDFDRSESFF.

The table lists this clonotype with a few counts. V usage is TRBV6-5 and J usage is TRBJ1-5; 7 positions agree with TRBD1. The germline V gene encodes CDR1 MNHEY and CDR2 SVGAGI. V was pared by 4 bases and J by 0 bases, with 12 bases of the junction left unmatched. There are 18 residues in the CDR3. CDR3 region: CASSSGQVGLYSNQPQHF. CDR3 in DNA: TGTGCCAGCAGTTCTGGACAGGTGGGGCTCTATAGCAATCAGCCCCAGCATTTT.